This is a list of T cell receptor beta chains from one sample in a study of cytomegalovirus exposure and HLA in healthy donors. This table comes from immunoSEQ multiplex PCR, and its TCRdb copy is limited to in-frame clones, with some not included. The sample holds about 250,000 clones, roughly 87% seen once. The sequencing input was PBMCs. The receptors stem from a man in his late teens or twenties in good health and CMV-seropositive. Both conserved end residues are part of each CDR3. The D gene is left open where the match is weak. Size is omitted from some rows. Given values are once, few, many or a class for expanded clones.

D gene: TRBD1; clone size: .; V gene: TRBV6-6; J gene: TRBJ1-5; CDR3 DNA: TGTGCCAGCAGACCACAGGGGGCGGGCAATCAGCCCCAGCATTTT; CDR3 protein: CASRPQGAGNQPQHF
D gene: TRBD2; clone size: .; V gene: TRBV5-1; J gene: TRBJ2-5; CDR3 DNA: TGCGCCAGCAGCTTGATTGCTAGCGGGAGGGCGGGTGAGACCCAGTACTTC; CDR3 protein: CASSLIASGRAGETQYF
D gene: .; clone size: .; V gene: TRBV27; J gene: TRBJ2-5; CDR3 DNA: TGTGCCACGGGCCAGATACAAGAGACCCAGTACTTC; CDR3 protein: CATGQIQETQYF
D gene: TRBD2; clone size: .; V gene: TRBV30; J gene: TRBJ2-5; CDR3 DNA: TGTGCCTGGAGTGGCAGACTAGCGGGAGTTGTAGAGACCCAGTACTTC; CDR3 protein: CAWSGRLAGVVETQYF
D gene: .; clone size: .; V gene: TRBV27; J gene: TRBJ2-1; CDR3 DNA: TGTGCCAGCAGTTTTACAGGGAAGCAGTTCTTC; CDR3 protein: CASSFTGKQFF
D gene: .; clone size: once; V gene: TRBV2; J gene: TRBJ1-1; CDR3 DNA: TGTGCCAGCAGTCCCCCGGGGGCGAACACTGAAGCTTTCTTT; CDR3 protein: CASSPPGANTEAFF
D gene: .; clone size: .; V gene: TRBV4-2; J gene: TRBJ2-5; CDR3 DNA: TGTGCCAGCAGCCGGGGCGGGCCTAGTGGAGAGACCCAGTACTTC; CDR3 protein: CASSRGGPSGETQYF
D gene: TRBD1; clone size: .; V gene: TRBV5-1; J gene: TRBJ2-4; CDR3 DNA: TGCGCCAGCACCCGAGGGGACAGCGACCGAAACATTCAGTACTTC; CDR3 protein: CASTRGDSDRNIQYF
D gene: .; clone size: .; V gene: TRBV28; J gene: TRBJ2-7; CDR3 DNA: TGTGCCAGCAGTTTACCGGGTACGGAAGACGAGCAGTACTTC; CDR3 protein: CASSLPGTEDEQYF
D gene: .; clone size: .; V gene: TRBV7-9; J gene: TRBJ2-7; CDR3 DNA: TGTGCCAGCAGCTTAGTGGTGGGCGAGCAGTACTTC; CDR3 protein: CASSLVVGEQYF
D gene: .; clone size: .; V gene: TRBV10-3; J gene: TRBJ2-7; CDR3 DNA: TGTGCCATCAGGCAGTCCTACGAGCAGTACTTC; CDR3 protein: CAIRQSYEQYF
D gene: .; clone size: .; V gene: TRBV5-8; J gene: TRBJ1-2; CDR3 DNA: TGTGCCAGCAGCTTGGTGAACTATGGCTACACCTTC; CDR3 protein: CASSLVNYGYTF
D gene: TRBD1; clone size: .; V gene: TRBV5-1; J gene: TRBJ2-7; CDR3 DNA: TGCGCCAGCAGATGGGGGACAGGGAGCTCCTACGAGCAGTACTTC; CDR3 protein: CASRWGTGSSYEQYF
D gene: TRBD1; clone size: .; V gene: TRBV27; J gene: TRBJ2-1; CDR3 DNA: TGTGCCAGCAGTTTGGGACAGGGGGTCTTTGATGAGCAGTTCTTC; CDR3 protein: CASSLGQGVFDEQFF
D gene: .; clone size: .; V gene: TRBV28; J gene: TRBJ1-1; CDR3 DNA: TGTGCCAGCAGGCAAGGAGGCACTGAAGCTTTCTTT; CDR3 protein: CASRQGGTEAFF
D gene: .; clone size: .; V gene: TRBV2; J gene: TRBJ2-5; CDR3 DNA: TGTGCCAGCGTCTCAAGGCTGTGGCTAGAGGGGGAGACCCAGTACTTC; CDR3 protein: CASVSRLWLEGETQYF
D gene: .; clone size: .; V gene: TRBV5-1; J gene: TRBJ1-1; CDR3 DNA: TGCGCCAGCCGAGTTTCCGTGAACACTGAAGCTTTCTTT; CDR3 protein: CASRVSVNTEAFF
D gene: .; clone size: .; V gene: TRBV5-6; J gene: TRBJ2-5; CDR3 DNA: TGTGCCAGCAGCTTGTCGATGGGTTGGGAGACCCAGTACTTC; CDR3 protein: CASSLSMGWETQYF
D gene: .; clone size: few; V gene: TRBV5-6; J gene: TRBJ2-3; CDR3 DNA: TGTGCCAGCAGCTTGGCTTTGGCAGATACGCAGTATTTT; CDR3 protein: CASSLALADTQYF
D gene: .; clone size: .; V gene: TRBV6-1; J gene: TRBJ1-5; CDR3 DNA: TGTGCCAGCAGGGAGAGTAGGGGACAGCCCCAGCATTTT; CDR3 protein: CASRESRGQPQHF
D gene: .; clone size: .; V gene: TRBV2; J gene: TRBJ2-7; CDR3 DNA: TGTGCCAGCATCCCTTTTCAGGGGAGAGACGAGCAGTACTTC; CDR3 protein: CASIPFQGRDEQYF
D gene: TRBD1; clone size: .; V gene: TRBV27; J gene: TRBJ1-5; CDR3 DNA: TGTGCCAGCAGTTCGACAGGGGTTTCGGGAGAGCCCCAGCATTTT; CDR3 protein: CASSSTGVSGEPQHF
D gene: TRBD1; clone size: .; V gene: TRBV7-9; J gene: TRBJ2-5; CDR3 DNA: TGTGCCAGCAGCCCCGGGACAGGGTTTGAAGAGACCCAGTACTTC; CDR3 protein: CASSPGTGFEETQYF
D gene: TRBD2; clone size: .; V gene: TRBV7-3; J gene: TRBJ2-1; CDR3 DNA: TGTGCCAGCAGCTTAACGCTAGCGGGAGCCTACAATGAGCAGTTCTTC; CDR3 protein: CASSLTLAGAYNEQFF
D gene: .; clone size: .; V gene: TRBV5-1; J gene: TRBJ1-1; CDR3 DNA: TGCGCCAGCAGCTTGGATGTGAACACTGAAGCTTTCTTT; CDR3 protein: CASSLDVNTEAFF